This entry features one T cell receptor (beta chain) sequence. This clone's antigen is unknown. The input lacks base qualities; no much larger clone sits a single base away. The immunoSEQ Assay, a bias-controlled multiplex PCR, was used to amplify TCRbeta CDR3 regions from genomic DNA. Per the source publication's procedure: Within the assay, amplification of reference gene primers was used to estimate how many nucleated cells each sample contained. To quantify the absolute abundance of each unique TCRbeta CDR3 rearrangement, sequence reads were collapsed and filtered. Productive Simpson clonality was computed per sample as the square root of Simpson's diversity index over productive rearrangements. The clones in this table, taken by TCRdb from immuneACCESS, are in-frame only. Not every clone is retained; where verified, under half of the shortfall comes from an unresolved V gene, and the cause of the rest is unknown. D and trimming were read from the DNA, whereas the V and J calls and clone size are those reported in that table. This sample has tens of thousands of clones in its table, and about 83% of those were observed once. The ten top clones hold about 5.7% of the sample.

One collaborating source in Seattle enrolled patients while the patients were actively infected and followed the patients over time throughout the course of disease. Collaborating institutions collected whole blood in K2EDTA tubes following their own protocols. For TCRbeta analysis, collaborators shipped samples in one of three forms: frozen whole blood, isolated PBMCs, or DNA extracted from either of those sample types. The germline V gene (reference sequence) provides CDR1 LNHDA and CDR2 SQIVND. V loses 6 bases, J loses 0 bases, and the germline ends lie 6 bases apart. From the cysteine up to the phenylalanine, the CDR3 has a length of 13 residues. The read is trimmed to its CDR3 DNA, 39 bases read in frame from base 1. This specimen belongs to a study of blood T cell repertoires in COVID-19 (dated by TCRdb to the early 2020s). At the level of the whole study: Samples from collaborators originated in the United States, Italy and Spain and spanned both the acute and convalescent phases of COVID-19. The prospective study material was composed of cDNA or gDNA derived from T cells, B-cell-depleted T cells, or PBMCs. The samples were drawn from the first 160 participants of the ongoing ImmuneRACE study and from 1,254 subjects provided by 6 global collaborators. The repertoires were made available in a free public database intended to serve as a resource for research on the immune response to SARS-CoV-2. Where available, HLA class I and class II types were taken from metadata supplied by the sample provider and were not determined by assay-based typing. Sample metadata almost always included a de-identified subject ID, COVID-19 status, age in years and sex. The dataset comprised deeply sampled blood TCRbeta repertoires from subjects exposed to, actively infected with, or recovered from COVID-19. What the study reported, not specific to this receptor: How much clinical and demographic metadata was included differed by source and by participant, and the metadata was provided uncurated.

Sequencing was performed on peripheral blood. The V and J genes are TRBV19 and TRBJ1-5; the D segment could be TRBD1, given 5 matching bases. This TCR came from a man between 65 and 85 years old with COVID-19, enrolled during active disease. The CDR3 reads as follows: CASSQGSNQPQHF. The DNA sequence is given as TGTGCCAGTAGCCAGGGTAGCAATCAGCCCCAGCATTTT. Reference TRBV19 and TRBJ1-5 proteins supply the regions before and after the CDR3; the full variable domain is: DGGITQSPKYLFRKEGQNVTLSCEQNLNHDAMYWYRQDPGQGLRLIYYSQIVNDFQKGDIAEGYSVSREKKESFPLTVTSAQKNPTAFYLCASSQGSNQPQHFGDGTRLSIL.